This T cell receptor beta chain was recovered during a study of T cell repertoires in cytomegalovirus infection. Study context: Evidence of both CMV infection and a matching HLA type came from public TCR beta signatures.

This clonotype appeared a few times. Its antigen is still unknown. This CDR3 has 14 residues. V was clipped by 3 bases and J by 4 bases; unmatched bases: 5. Germline CDR1 and CDR2: SQVTM and ANQGSEA. MiXCR, run by TCRdb on the reads, gives a single entry per CDR3 protein. The sample lists about 260,000 distinct CDR3 sequences; about 13% were seen once. Notes on the study in general: The ex vivo response was dominated by HLA-C-restricted CMV-specific TCR beta clonotypes.

The receptor's source is a human donor in good health (CMV status not recorded). Some clones in this sample may be carry-over from other donors' samples. This sequence joins TRBV29-1 and TRBJ2-2, with 7 nucleotides matching TRBD1. The source material was PBMCs. CDR3 sequence reads: CSVEAQGTTGELFF. The CDR3, as DNA: TGCAGCGTTGAGGCACAGGGGACCACCGGGGAGCTGTTTTTT.